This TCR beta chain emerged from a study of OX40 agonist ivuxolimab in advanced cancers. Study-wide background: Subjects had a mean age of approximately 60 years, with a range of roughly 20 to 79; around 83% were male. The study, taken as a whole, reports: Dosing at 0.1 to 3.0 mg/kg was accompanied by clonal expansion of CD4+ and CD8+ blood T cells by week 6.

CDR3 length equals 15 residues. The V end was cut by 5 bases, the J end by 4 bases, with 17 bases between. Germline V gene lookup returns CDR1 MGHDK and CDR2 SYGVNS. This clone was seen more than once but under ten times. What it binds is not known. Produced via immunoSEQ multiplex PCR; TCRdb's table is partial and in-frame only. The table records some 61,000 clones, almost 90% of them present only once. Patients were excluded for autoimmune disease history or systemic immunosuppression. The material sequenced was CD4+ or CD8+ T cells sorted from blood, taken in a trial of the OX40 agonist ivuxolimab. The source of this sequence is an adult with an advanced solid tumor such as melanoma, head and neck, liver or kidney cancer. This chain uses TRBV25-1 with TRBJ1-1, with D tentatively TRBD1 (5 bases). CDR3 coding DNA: TGTGCCAGCAGTCCCCTACGGGGGGAGGGCACTGAAGCTTTCTTT. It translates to CASSPLRGEGTEAFF. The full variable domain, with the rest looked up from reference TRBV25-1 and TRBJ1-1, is EADIYQTPRYLVIGTGKKITLECSQTMGHDKMYWYQQDPGMELHLIHYSYGVNSTEKGDLSSESTVSRIRTEHFPLTLESARPSHTSQYLCASSPLRGEGTEAFFGQGTRLTVV.